Listed below are T cell receptor beta chains from one sample, sequenced in a study of blood T cell repertoires in COVID-19. The repertoire was sequenced with immunoSEQ multiplex PCR; TCRdb's copy has only in-frame clones and lacks some. The profile shows 470,000 or so clones, around 89% of them singletons. The source material was peripheral blood. Receptors were obtained from a woman aged 30 to 39 with acute or convalescent COVID-19. Each CDR3 is given with its conserved first and last residue. D genes are given only for firm matches. Clone size is not always given. Where it is, it says once, few, many or a class for expanded clones.

V	D	size	J	DNA	CDR3
TRBV6-5	TRBD1	NA	TRBJ1-2	TGTGCCAGCAGTTACTCGTTTAGACAGGGGTTTAATGGCTACACCTTC	CASSYSFRQGFNGYTF
TRBV7-8	TRBD1	few	TRBJ1-2	TGTGCCAGCAGCCGGGGACAGCTCTATGGCTACACCTTC	CASSRGQLYGYTF
TRBV12-5	NA	NA	TRBJ1-2	TGTGCTAGTGGTTTACTGGTGGACTATGGCTACACCTTC	CASGLLVDYGYTF
TRBV2	NA	NA	TRBJ1-2	TGTGCCAGCAGTGAGCGGGTTAACTATGGCTACACCTTC	CASSERVNYGYTF
TRBV2	TRBD1	NA	TRBJ2-2	TGTGCCAGCAGGGGGACAGCGAACACCGGGGAGCTGTTTTTT	CASRGTANTGELFF
TRBV7-3	TRBD2	NA	TRBJ2-3	TGTGCCAGCAACAACCCAGGACTAGCGGGGGGGCTTCAAGATACGCAGTATTTT	CASNNPGLAGGLQDTQYF
TRBV5-1	TRBD1	few	TRBJ1-1	TGCGCCAGCAAGGGGACAGGGGGATCGAACACTGAAGCTTTCTTT	CASKGTGGSNTEAFF
TRBV4-1	TRBD2	once	TRBJ2-7	TGCGCCAGCAGCCAAGTTCGGGGGGGGTCCTACGAGCAGTACTTC	CASSQVRGGSYEQYF
TRBV18	NA	NA	TRBJ1-3	TGTGCCAGCTCACCCGACAGGACTGGAAACACCATATATTTT	CASSPDRTGNTIYF
TRBV30	NA	once	TRBJ2-1	TGTGCCTGGAGAGTTCCTGTACGCCGGGACTCCCTCGATGAGCAGTTCTTC	CAWRVPVRRDSLDEQFF
TRBV7-9	TRBD1	NA	TRBJ1-2	TGTGCCAGCAGCCCTGGACAGGGGGGTTACACCTTC	CASSPGQGGYTF
TRBV2	TRBD1	NA	TRBJ2-1	TGTGCCAGCCAGCCGGGACAGGGTAAGGTTGAGCAGTTCTTC	CASQPGQGKVEQFF
TRBV7-9	TRBD1	NA	TRBJ2-7	TGTGCCAGCAGCTCGCCGGACAGGCGCGAGCAGTACTTC	CASSSPDRREQYF
TRBV6-5	NA	NA	TRBJ1-1	TGTGCCAGCAGTCCGAGTTGGAGAACTGAAGCTTTCTTT	CASSPSWRTEAFF
TRBV7-2	TRBD1	once	TRBJ2-7	TGTGCCAGCAGCTTGGGGGGACAGGTTTACGAGCAGTACTTC	CASSLGGQVYEQYF
TRBV5-8	NA	NA	TRBJ1-3	TGTGCCAGCAGCTTGGAGGTTCTTTTTGGGGGGACCAACTCTGGAAACACCATATATTTT	CASSLEVLFGGTNSGNTIYF
TRBV5-1	NA	NA	TRBJ1-1	TGCGCCAGCAGCTTACTAACCTCAAGAACTATTGGGGCTTTCTTT	CASSLLTSRTIGAFF
TRBV9	NA	NA	TRBJ2-5	TGTGCCAGCAGCGTAGATGGGGCCTGGGAGACCCAGTACTTC	CASSVDGAWETQYF
TRBV19	TRBD1	once	TRBJ2-3	TGTGCCAGTAGTATGGGGGCAGGGGGCGCAGATACGCAGTATTTT	CASSMGAGGADTQYF
TRBV4-1	TRBD1	NA	TRBJ2-5	TGCGCCAGCAGCGGGACAGACCAAGAGACCCAGTACTTC	CASSGTDQETQYF
TRBV7-9	TRBD1	NA	TRBJ1-6	TGTGCCAGCAGCGTGTCTCGACAGGGCTTATGGTCACCCCTCCACTTT	CASSVSRQGLWSPLHF
TRBV6-5	NA	NA	TRBJ1-1	TGTGCCAGCAGTTACGGGCCAGGGGTTAAAAACACTGAAGCTTTCTTT	CASSYGPGVKNTEAFF
TRBV30	NA	NA	TRBJ1-1	TGTGCCGGAGGGGCTCGGTGGAACACTGAAGCTTTCTTT	CAGGARWNTEAFF
TRBV5-1	NA	NA	TRBJ2-1	TGCGCCAGCAGCTTGGTGCTTAGCCCCGATGAGCAGTTCTTC	CASSLVLSPDEQFF
TRBV18	NA	NA	TRBJ2-7	TGTGCCAGCTCACTGGGCGGTACCGGGAACGAGCAGTACTTC	CASSLGGTGNEQYF
TRBV2	NA	NA	TRBJ1-2	TGTGCCAGCAGGTGGCTTTCCGGGACTAACTATGGCTACACCTTC	CASRWLSGTNYGYTF
TRBV2	NA	NA	TRBJ1-2	TGTGCCAGCAGTACAGGGTTTAACTATGGCTACACCTTC	CASSTGFNYGYTF